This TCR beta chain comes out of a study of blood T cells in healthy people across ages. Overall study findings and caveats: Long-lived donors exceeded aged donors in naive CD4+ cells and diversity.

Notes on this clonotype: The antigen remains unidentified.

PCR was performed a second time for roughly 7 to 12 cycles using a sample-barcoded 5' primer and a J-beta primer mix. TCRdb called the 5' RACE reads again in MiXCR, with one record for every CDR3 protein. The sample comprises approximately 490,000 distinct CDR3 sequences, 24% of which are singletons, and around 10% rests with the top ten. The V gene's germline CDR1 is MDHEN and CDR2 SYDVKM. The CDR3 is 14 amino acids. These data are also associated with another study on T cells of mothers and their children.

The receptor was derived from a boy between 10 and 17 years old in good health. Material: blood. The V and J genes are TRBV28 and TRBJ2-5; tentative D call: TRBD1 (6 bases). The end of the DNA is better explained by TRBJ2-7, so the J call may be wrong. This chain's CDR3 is CASSPTGQSYEQYF. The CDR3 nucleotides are TGTGCCAGCAGCCCGACCGGACAGAGCTACGAGCAGTACTTC.